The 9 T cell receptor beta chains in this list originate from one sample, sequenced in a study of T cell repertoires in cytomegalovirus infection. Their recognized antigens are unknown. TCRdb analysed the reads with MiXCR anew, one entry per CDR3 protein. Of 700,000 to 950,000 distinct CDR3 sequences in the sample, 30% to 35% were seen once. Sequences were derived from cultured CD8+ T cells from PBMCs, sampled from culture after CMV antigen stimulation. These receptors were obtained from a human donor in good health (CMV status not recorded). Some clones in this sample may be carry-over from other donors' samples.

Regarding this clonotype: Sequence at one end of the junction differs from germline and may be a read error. The CDR3 is CASSPDGGGDEQIF. CDR3 bases: TGTGCCAGCAGCCCCGACGGGGGCGGGGATGAGCAGATCTTC. The rearrangement uses TRBV7-2 and TRBJ2-1, with D perhaps matching TRBD1 or TRBD2 (6 bases each). CDR3 length equals 14 residues. Germline V CDR1 and CDR2: SGHTA, FQGNSA.

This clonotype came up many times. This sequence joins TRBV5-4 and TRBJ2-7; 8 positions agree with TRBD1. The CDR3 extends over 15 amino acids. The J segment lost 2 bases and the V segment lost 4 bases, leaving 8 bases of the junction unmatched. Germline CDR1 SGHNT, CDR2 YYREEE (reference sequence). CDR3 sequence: CASSMDREIPYEQYF. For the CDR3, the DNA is TGTGCCAGCAGCATGGACAGGGAAATTCCCTACGAGCAGTACTTC.

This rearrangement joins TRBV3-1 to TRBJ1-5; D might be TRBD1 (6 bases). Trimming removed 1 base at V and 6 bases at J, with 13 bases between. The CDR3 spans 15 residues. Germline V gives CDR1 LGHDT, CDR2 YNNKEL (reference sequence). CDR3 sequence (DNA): TGTGCCAGCAGCCAAGCTGCAGGGGCGGGTCAGCCCCAGCATTTT. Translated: CASSQAAGAGQPQHF.

The chain's CDR3 is CSVGGGNTIYF. The CDR3 DNA sequence: TGCAGCGTTGGCGGCGGAAACACCATATATTTT. The chain links TRBV29-1 to TRBJ1-3; D uncertain. The CDR3 spans 11 residues. Trimming took 4 bases from V and 4 from J, leaving 5 bases between them. Germline V gives CDR1 SQVTM, CDR2 ANQGSEA. Together with reference TRBV29-1 and TRBJ1-3, the CDR3 gives the full variable domain: SAVISQKPSRDICQRGTSLTIQCQVDSQVTMMFWYRQQPGQSLTLIATANQGSEATYESGFVIDKFPISRPNLTFSTLTVSNMSPEDSSIYLCSVGGGNTIYFGEGSWLTVV.

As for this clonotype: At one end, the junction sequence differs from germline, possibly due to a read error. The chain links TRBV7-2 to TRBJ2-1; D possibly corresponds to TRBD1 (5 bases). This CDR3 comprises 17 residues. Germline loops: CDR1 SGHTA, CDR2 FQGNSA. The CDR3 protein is CASSLSGHPSSYNEQFF. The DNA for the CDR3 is TGTGCCAGCAGCTTAAGTGGACACCCGAGCTCCTACAATGAGCAATTCTTC.

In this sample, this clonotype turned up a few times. The CDR3 sequence is CASSLPGSDLEQFF. The CDR3, as DNA: TGTGCCAGCAGTTTACCGGGGTCGGATCTGGAGCAGTTCTTC. The rearrangement links TRBV27 to TRBJ2-1; perhaps TRBD2 as D (5 bases). Trimming cost V 2 bases and J 10 bases, with 15 bases left between them. CDR1 MNHEY and CDR2 SMNVEV come from the germline V gene (reference sequence). The CDR3 loop spans 14 amino acids.

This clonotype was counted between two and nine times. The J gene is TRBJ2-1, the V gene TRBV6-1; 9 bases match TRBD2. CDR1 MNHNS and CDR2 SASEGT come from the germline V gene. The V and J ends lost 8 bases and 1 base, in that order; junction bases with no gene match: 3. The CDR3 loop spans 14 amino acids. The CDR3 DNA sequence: TGTGCCAGCTATAGCGGGGGATCCTACAATGAGCAGTTCTTC. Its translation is CASYSGGSYNEQFF.

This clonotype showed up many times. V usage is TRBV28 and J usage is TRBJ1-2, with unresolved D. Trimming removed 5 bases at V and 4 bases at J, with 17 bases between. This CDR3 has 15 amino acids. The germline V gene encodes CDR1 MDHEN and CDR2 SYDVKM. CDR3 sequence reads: CASSTNARKVYGYTF. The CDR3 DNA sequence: TGTGCCAGCAGTACTAACGCGCGAAAAGTCTATGGCTACACCTTC.

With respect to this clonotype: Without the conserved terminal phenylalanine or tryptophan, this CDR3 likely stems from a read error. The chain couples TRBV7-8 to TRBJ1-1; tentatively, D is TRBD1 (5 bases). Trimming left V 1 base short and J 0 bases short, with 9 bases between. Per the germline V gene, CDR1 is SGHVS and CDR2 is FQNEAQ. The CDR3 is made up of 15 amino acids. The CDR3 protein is CASSLEADMNTEAFI. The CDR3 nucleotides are TGTGCCAGCAGCTTAGAGGCGGACATGAACACTGAAGCTTTCATT.